A single sample gave rise to the 30 T cell receptor beta chains below, sequenced in a study of monozygotic twins with cystic fibrosis. TCRdb keeps only in-frame clones here, not all; method: immunoSEQ multiplex PCR. The table shows about 11,000 clones, with around 97% occurring only once. Sequencing was performed on blood. These receptors were obtained from a boy between 10 and 17 years old with cystic fibrosis.

The CDR3, as DNA: TGTGCCAGCAGTTGGGGGCAGAGCAATCAGCCCCAGCATTTT. It specifies CASSWGQSNQPQHF. J is TRBJ1-5 and V is TRBV28; possible D gene TRBD1, 6 bases. CDR1 is MDHEN and CDR2 is SYDVKM in the germline V gene. Trimming took 4 bases from V and 1 from J, leaving 8 bases between them. The CDR3 spans 14 residues.

The V gene is TRBV2, the J gene TRBJ2-3, with 11 bases that match TRBD2. Trimming removed 2 bases from V and 6 bases from J; junction bases left unmatched: 10. The CDR3 has 17 residues. In germline, CDR1 is SNHLY, CDR2 FYNNEI. The CDR3 region is CASSERVAGGFWDTQYF. CDR3 nucleotides: TGTGCCAGCAGTGAAAGGGTAGCGGGGGGGTTTTGGGATACGCAGTATTTT.

The chain uses TRBV15 and TRBJ2-3; the D gene is possibly TRBD1 (5 bases). The CDR3 has 16 residues. The V gene's germline CDR1 is LNHNV and CDR2 YYDKDF (reference sequence). Trimming removed 0 bases from V and 1 base from J, with 11 bases in between. The CDR3 DNA is TGTGCCACCAGCAGAGATTCCTCCAGGGGCACAGATACGCAGTATTTT. It translates to CATSRDSSRGTDTQYF.

The chain uses TRBV14 and TRBJ1-1; D gene ambiguous. Trimming removed 0 bases from V and 1 base from J, with 3 bases in between. Germline CDR1 SGHDN, CDR2 FVKESK. This CDR3 comprises 13 residues. Written as DNA, the CDR3 is TGTGCCAGCAGCCAAGACCGGAACACTGAAGCTTTCTTT. This codes for CASSQDRNTEAFF.

J is TRBJ1-2 and V is TRBV2; 8 nucleotides agree with TRBD1. CDR3 length: 12 residues. The germline CDR1 and CDR2 sequences are SNHLY and FYNNEI. The V gene end was trimmed by 7 bases and the J gene end by 7 bases; junction bases not matched to a gene: 5. This CDR3 reads CASIVGQGGYTF. The CDR3 region has the DNA TGTGCCAGCATTGTTGGACAGGGTGGCTACACCTTC. Variable domain in full (rest from reference TRBV2 and TRBJ1-2): EPEVTQTPSHQVTQMGQEVILRCVPISNHLYFYWYRQILGQKVEFLVSFYNNEISEKSEIFDDQFSVERPDGSNFTLKIRSTKLEDSAMYFCASIVGQGGYTFGSGTRLTVV.

The V and J genes are TRBV21-1 and TRBJ1-6. TRBV21-1 is listed as a pseudogene. There are 14 residues in the CDR3. The CDR3: CASSKDAPYSPLHF. CDR3 nucleotide sequence: TGTGCCAGCAGCAAAGACGCTCCCTATTCACCCCTCCACTTT.

This sequence joins TRBV7-6 and TRBJ1-4; 9 bases map to TRBD1. The germline CDR1 and CDR2 sequences are SGHVS and FNYEAQ. The CDR3 is 16 amino acids. J gave up 5 bases and V 1 base, and 5 bases lay outside the gene matches. CDR3 bases: TGTGCCAGCAGCTTAGTGGGACAGGGATCGAATGAAAAACTGTTTTTT. Residues: CASSLVGQGSNEKLFF.

The chain carries TRBV6-1 and TRBJ2-2, with 9 bases lining up with TRBD1. Germline-derived CDR1 and CDR2 are MNHNS and SASEGT. This CDR3 has 15 amino acids. With 1 base clipped from V and 7 bases from J, the junction kept 4 bases outside the gene matches. CDR3 coding DNA: TGTGCCAGCAGTGAAGACAGGGGGCTAAACGGGGAGCTGTTTTTT. Translation gives CASSEDRGLNGELFF.

This clone was picked up one time. The chain recombines TRBV6-5 with TRBJ2-1; maybe TRBD2 (6 bases). Looked up from germline, CDR1 is MNHEY and CDR2 is SVGAGI. Trimming removed 6 bases from V and 7 bases from J, with 19 bases in between. The CDR3 length is 15 residues. CDR3 in amino acids: CASSTGRGNVNEQFF. As DNA, the CDR3 is TGTGCCAGCAGCACGGGTCGGGGGAACGTAAATGAGCAGTTCTTC.

For the CDR3, the DNA is TGTGCCAGCAGCTTAGGAGGGGGCGGCACAGATACGCAGTATTTT. This encodes CASSLGGGGTDTQYF. This chain connects TRBV7-9 to TRBJ2-3, with 7 bases matching TRBD1. The CDR3 is made up of 15 amino acids. V lost 1 base, J lost 1 base, and 2 bases stayed unmatched. CDR1 is SEHNR and CDR2 is FQNEAQ in the germline V gene (reference sequence).

The rearrangement links TRBV27 to TRBJ2-4, with unresolved D. Trimming shortened V by 6 bases and J by 0 bases, and 6 bases separated the two germline ends. The CDR3 is made up of 13 amino acids. CDR1 and CDR2 (germline): MNHEY, SMNVEV (reference sequence). The CDR3 spells CASSFLAKNIQYF. In DNA, the CDR3 is TGTGCCAGCAGCTTTCTAGCCAAAAACATTCAGTACTTC.

To note about this clone: One end of the junction does not line up with germline, which may come from a read error. The rearrangement uses TRBV4-2 and TRBJ1-2, with D tentatively TRBD1 (5 bases). The CDR3 is 15 residues long. Germline-derived CDR1 and CDR2 are LGHNA and YNFKEQ. The CDR3 sequence is CASSQGGRGYAPLNF. The DNA for the CDR3 is TGTGCCAGCAGCCAAGGAGGGCGGGGGTACGCGCCTCTTAACTTC.

This chain links TRBV29-1 with TRBJ1-1; a possible D gene is TRBD1 (6 bases). Germline assignment: CDR1 SQVTM and CDR2 ANQGSEA. The CDR3 is made up of 13 amino acids. Trimming stripped 4 bases from V and 5 bases from J, with 14 bases between. Written as DNA, the CDR3 is TGCAGCGTTGGGGTCAGAGGGGGAACTGAAGCTTTCTTT. Protein: CSVGVRGGTEAFF.

This chain links TRBV2 with TRBJ2-7; TRBD1 agrees at 8 bases. CDR1 SNHLY and CDR2 FYNNEI come from the germline V gene. The CDR3 consists of 15 residues. The ends lost 1 base at V and 6 bases at J; junction bases unmatched: 8. The CDR3, as DNA: TGTGCCAGCAGTGAAGAGAGGACAGGGCCGGGCGAGCAGTACTTC. It specifies CASSEERTGPGEQYF.

The rearrangement uses TRBV5-1 and TRBJ2-1, with TRBD2 identical over 11 bases. The CDR3 is made up of 16 amino acids. CDR1 and CDR2 from the germline V gene are SGHRS and YFSETQ. V trimming: 3 bases; J trimming: 4 bases; junction bases outside the gene matches: 6. The CDR3 coding sequence is TGCGCCAGCAGCTGGGTAGCGGGAGGGCTATACAATGAGCAGTTCTTC. Translating it yields CASSWVAGGLYNEQFF.

As for this clone: At one end, the junction sequence differs from germline, possibly due to a read error. The chain is built from TRBV6-5 and TRBJ2-7; 7 bases map to TRBD1. The CDR3 loop spans 12 amino acids. Germline values: CDR1 MNHEY, CDR2 SVGAGI. This CDR3 is CASSFPDRRLVW. The CDR3 nucleotides read TGTGCCAGCAGTTTCCCGGACAGGAGACTGGTGTGG.

This CDR3 reads CASSKGGYYGYTF. DNA for the CDR3: TGTGCCAGCAGTAAGGGGGGCTACTATGGCTACACCTTC. This chain connects TRBV6-1 to TRBJ1-2; possibly TRBD1 for D (6 bases). Looked up from germline, CDR1 is MNHNS and CDR2 is SASEGT. V dropped 5 bases and J dropped 3 bases, with 10 bases sitting between them. CDR3 length: 13 residues.

This clone has only one observation. The J gene is TRBJ2-3, the V gene TRBV6-7; 13 nucleotides align to TRBD2. TRBV6-7 is classed as an ORF, of uncertain function. The CDR3 has 16 amino acids. With V trimmed by 8 bases and J by 2 bases, 7 bases remained unmatched. In nucleotides, the CDR3 is TGTGCCAGCGGACTAGCGGGGGCGCAGGTCACAGATACGCAGTATTTT. Its translation: CASGLAGAQVTDTQYF.

The chain is built from TRBV2 and TRBJ1-5; a weak D match, TRBD1 (6 bases). Germline CDR1 reads SNHLY; CDR2 reads FYNNEI. V dropped 6 bases and J dropped 4 bases, with 13 bases sitting between them. This CDR3 comprises 14 residues. The CDR3 DNA reads TGTGCCAGCAGCTCCGGGACACCGAATCAGCCCCAGCATTTT. It specifies CASSSGTPNQPQHF.

This chain links TRBV28 with TRBJ2-2; D call uncertain. In germline, CDR1 is MDHEN, CDR2 SYDVKM. V lost 2 bases and J lost 1, with 5 bases in between. CDR3 size: 14 residues. The CDR3 DNA follows: TGTGCCAGCAGTTTAGGCGGGAACACCGGGGAGCTGTTTTTT. This translates into CASSLGGNTGELFF.

This chain connects TRBV4-3 to TRBJ2-7; TRBD2 is a possible D gene (5 bases). V lost 0 bases, J lost 0 bases, and 9 bases lay in between. Germline CDR1 is LGHNA and CDR2 is YSLEER. This CDR3 contains 15 residues. Here the CDR3 DNA reads TGCGCCAGCAGCCAAGATATGGGGAGCTCCTACGAGCAGTACTTC. Translating it yields CASSQDMGSSYEQYF.

This clone appeared once. This sequence joins TRBV27 and TRBJ1-5, with D possibly matching TRBD1 (6 bases). The CDR3 consists of 15 residues. CDR1 MNHEY and CDR2 SMNVEV come from the germline V gene (reference sequence). Deletions cut 3 bases from V and 4 bases from J, with 13 bases between. CDR3 protein: CASSFIGRGNQPQHF. Written as DNA, the CDR3 is TGTGCCAGCAGTTTCATAGGGAGGGGGAATCAGCCCCAGCATTTT.

This rearrangement joins TRBV28 to TRBJ1-2, with a possible D match to TRBD1 (5 bases). Germline CDR1 and CDR2: MDHEN and SYDVKM. The V end was cut by 5 bases, the J end by 4 bases, with 14 bases between. CDR3 size: 14 residues. As DNA, the CDR3 is TGTGCCAGCAGTAATCAGGGTCCAATCTATGGCTACACCTTC. This gives the protein CASSNQGPIYGYTF.

This clone is a singleton in its sample. This chain connects TRBV4-2 to TRBJ1-1; 8 nucleotides match TRBD1. The CDR3 contains 16 residues. The J segment lost 2 bases and the V segment lost 0 bases, leaving 5 bases of the junction unmatched. Germline CDR1 LGHNA, CDR2 YNFKEQ. The DNA of the CDR3 is TGTGCCAGCAGCCAAGAATCAGGGGGCACAAACACTGAAGCTTTCTTT. Translated, it gives CASSQESGGTNTEAFF.

The chain couples TRBV5-3 to TRBJ2-1; TRBD1 is a possible D gene (5 bases). TRBV5-3 is designated an ORF whose function remains uncertain. Deletions cut 5 bases from V and 9 bases from J, with 21 bases between. The CDR3 has 15 amino acids. This CDR3 is CARRTDMWQGSEQFF. CDR3 sequence (DNA): TGTGCCAGAAGAACGGACATGTGGCAGGGATCTGAGCAGTTCTTC.

The chain is built from TRBV28 and TRBJ1-1; D ambiguous. Per germline, CDR1 MDHEN and CDR2 SYDVKM. The V end was cut by 5 bases, the J end by 1 base, with 8 bases between. This CDR3 spans 13 amino acids. This CDR3 is CASSRGKNTEAFF. CDR3 coding DNA: TGTGCCAGCAGTCGCGGGAAGAACACTGAAGCTTTCTTT.

The rearrangement links TRBV27 to TRBJ1-1; D is uncertain. The CDR3 sequence is 15 residues long. Trimming took 4 bases from V and 0 from J, leaving 12 bases between them. From germline, CDR1 is MNHEY and CDR2 SMNVEV (reference sequence). In nucleotides, the CDR3 is TGTGCCAGCAGTTACGGACGGGGATTGAACACTGAAGCTTTCTTT. It translates to CASSYGRGLNTEAFF.

As to this clone: At one boundary the junction diverges from the germline segment, which might be a read error. The genes are TRBV7-7 and TRBJ2-7; D is perhaps TRBD2 (6 bases). The CDR3 runs 13 residues. CDR1 is SSHAT, CDR2 FNYEAQ, per germline (reference sequence). CDR3 DNA: TGTGCTAGCAGCTTAGGAGAGGGAGGAGCACTGTACTTC. Translating it yields CASSLGEGGALYF.

The genes are TRBV5-4 and TRBJ2-6; D unresolved. This CDR3 contains 15 residues. The ends were cut back, 1 base at V and 0 bases at J, with 5 bases in the middle. Germline V gene data show CDR1 as SGHNT and CDR2 as YYREEE (reference sequence). The CDR3 coding sequence is TGTGCCAGCAGCTTGCGCGACTCTGGGGCCAACGTCCTGACTTTC. This codes for CASSLRDSGANVLTF. Based on the CDR3 plus reference TRBV5-4 and TRBJ2-6, the full variable domain is ETGVTQSPTHLIKTRGQQVTLRCSSQSGHNTVSWYQQALGQGPQFIFQYYREEENGRGNFPPRFSGLQFPNYSSELNVNALELDDSALYLCASSLRDSGANVLTFGAGSRLTVL.

The chain joins TRBV18 to TRBJ1-3; a possible D gene is TRBD1 (5 bases). The germline gives CDR1 KGHSH, CDR2 LQKENI. Trimming removed 6 bases from V and 2 bases from J, with 17 bases in between. There are 16 residues in the CDR3. The CDR3 DNA reads TGTGCCAGCTCCTTCGAACCGGGGCTAACTGGAAACACCATATATTTT. It yields the protein CASSFEPGLTGNTIYF. The complete variable domain, with remaining parts taken from reference TRBV18 and TRBJ1-3, reads NAGVMQNPRHLVRRRGQEARLRCSPMKGHSHVYWYRQLPEEGLKFMVYLQKENIIDESGMPKERFSAEFPKEGPSILRIQQVVRGDSAAYFCASSFEPGLTGNTIYFGEGSWLTVV.